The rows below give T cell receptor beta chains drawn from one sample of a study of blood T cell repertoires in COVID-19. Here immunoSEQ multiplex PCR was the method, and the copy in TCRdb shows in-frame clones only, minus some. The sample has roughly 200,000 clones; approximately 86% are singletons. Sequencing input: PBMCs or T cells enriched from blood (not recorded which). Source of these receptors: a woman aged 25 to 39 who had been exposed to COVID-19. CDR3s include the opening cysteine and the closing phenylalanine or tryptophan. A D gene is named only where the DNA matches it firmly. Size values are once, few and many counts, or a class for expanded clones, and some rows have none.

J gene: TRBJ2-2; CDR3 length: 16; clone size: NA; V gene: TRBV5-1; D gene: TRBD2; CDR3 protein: CASSLGGLAGTGELFF; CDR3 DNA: TGCGCCAGCAGCTTAGGAGGGCTAGCGGGCACCGGGGAGCTGTTTTTT
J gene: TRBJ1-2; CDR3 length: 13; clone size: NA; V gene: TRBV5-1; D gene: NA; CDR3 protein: CASSLEGEDGYTF; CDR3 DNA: TGCGCCAGCAGCTTGGAAGGGGAAGATGGCTACACCTTC
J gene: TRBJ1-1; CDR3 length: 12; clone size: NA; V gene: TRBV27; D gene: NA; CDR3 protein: CASGYRGTEAFF; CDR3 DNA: TGTGCCAGCGGATACCGGGGTACTGAAGCTTTCTTT
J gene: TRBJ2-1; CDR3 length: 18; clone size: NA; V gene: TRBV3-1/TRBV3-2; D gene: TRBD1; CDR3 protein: CASSQNNKVRGRYNEQFF; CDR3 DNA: TGTGCCAGCAGCCAAAATAATAAGGTCAGGGGGCGATACAATGAGCAGTTCTTC
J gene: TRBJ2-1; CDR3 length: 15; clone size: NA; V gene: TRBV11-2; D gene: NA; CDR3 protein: CASSLVGGSYNEQFF; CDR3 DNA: TGTGCCAGCAGCTTAGTAGGGGGCTCCTACAATGAGCAGTTCTTC
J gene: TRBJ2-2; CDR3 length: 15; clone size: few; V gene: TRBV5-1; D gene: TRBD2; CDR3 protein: CASSFGGTGTGELFF; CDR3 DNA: TGCGCCAGCAGCTTCGGGGGGACCGGCACCGGGGAGCTGTTTTTT
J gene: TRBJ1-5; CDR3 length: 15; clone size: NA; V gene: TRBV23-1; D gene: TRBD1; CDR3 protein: CASSPSGQGNQPQHF; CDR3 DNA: TGCGCCAGCAGTCCCTCCGGACAGGGAAATCAGCCCCAGCATTTT
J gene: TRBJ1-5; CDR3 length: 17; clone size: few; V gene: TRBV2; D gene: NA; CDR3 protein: CASSGRRQAYSNQPQHF; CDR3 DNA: TGTGCCAGCAGTGGCCGGAGGCAGGCGTATAGCAATCAGCCCCAGCATTTT
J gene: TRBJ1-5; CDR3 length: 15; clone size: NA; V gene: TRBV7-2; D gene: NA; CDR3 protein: CASSPYVSGNQPQHF; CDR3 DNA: TGTGCCAGCAGCCCTTATGTTAGTGGCAATCAGCCCCAGCATTTT
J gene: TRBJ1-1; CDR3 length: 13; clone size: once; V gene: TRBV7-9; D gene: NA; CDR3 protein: CASSLVIRAEAFF; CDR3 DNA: TGTGCCAGCAGCTTAGTCATCCGGGCTGAAGCTTTCTTT
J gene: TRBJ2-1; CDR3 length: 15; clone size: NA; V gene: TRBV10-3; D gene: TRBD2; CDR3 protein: CAISDRTSGGLEQFF; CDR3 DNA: TGTGCCATCAGTGATCGGACTAGCGGGGGCCTTGAGCAGTTCTTC
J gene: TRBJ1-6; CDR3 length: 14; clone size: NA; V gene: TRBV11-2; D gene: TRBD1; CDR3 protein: CASSLGTGFSPLHF; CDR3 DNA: TGTGCCAGCAGCTTAGGGACAGGGTTTTCACCCCTCCACTTT
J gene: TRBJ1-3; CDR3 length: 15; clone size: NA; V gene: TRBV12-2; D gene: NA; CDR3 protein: CASRHDRADGNTIYF; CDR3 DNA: TGTGCAAGTCGCCACGACAGGGCGGATGGAAACACCATATATTTT
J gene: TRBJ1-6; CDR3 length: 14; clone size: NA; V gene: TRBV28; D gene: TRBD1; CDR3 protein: CASRYGTANSPLHF; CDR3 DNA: TGTGCCAGCAGGTATGGGACAGCGAATTCACCCCTCCACTTT
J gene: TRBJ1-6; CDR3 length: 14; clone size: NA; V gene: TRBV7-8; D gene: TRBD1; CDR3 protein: CASRGTGGNSPLHF; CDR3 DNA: TGTGCCAGCAGAGGGACAGGGGGTAATTCACCCCTCCACTTT
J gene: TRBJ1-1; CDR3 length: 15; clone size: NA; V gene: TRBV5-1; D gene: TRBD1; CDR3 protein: CASSLTGQGDTEAFF; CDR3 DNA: TGCGCCAGCAGCTTGACCGGACAGGGTGACACTGAAGCTTTCTTT
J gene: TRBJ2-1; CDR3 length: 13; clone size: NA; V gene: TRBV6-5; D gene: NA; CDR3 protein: CASSLRWDYEQFF; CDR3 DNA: TGTGCCAGCAGCCTCAGGTGGGACTATGAGCAGTTCTTC
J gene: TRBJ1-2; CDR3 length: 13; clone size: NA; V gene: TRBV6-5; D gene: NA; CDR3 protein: CASSYSGGGGYTF; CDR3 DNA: TGTGCCAGCAGTTACTCCGGAGGTGGAGGCTACACCTTC
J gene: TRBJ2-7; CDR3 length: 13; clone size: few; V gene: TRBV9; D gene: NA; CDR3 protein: CASSVGQSYEQYF; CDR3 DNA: TGTGCCAGCAGCGTAGGACAGTCCTACGAGCAGTACTTC
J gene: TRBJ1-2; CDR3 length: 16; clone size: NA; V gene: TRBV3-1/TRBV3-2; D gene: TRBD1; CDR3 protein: CASRGGPQGANYGYTF; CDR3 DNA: TGTGCCAGCAGAGGAGGACCACAGGGGGCTAACTATGGCTACACCTTC
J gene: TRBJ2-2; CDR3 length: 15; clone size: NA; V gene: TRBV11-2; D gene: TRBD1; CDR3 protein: CASSLGTGASRELFF; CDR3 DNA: TGTGCCAGCAGCTTAGGGACAGGGGCTTCGAGGGAGCTGTTTTTT
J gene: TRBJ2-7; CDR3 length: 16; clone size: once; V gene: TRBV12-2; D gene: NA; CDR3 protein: CASRPTKDRDIYEQYF; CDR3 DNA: TGTGCAAGTCGCCCTACCAAGGACAGGGATATCTACGAGCAGTACTTC
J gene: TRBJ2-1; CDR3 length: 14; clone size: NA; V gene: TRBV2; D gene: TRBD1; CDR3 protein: CARGLGDRYNEQFF; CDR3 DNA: TGTGCCAGGGGGTTGGGGGACAGGTACAATGAGCAGTTCTTC
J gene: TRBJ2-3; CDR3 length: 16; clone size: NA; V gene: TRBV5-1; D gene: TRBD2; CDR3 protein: CASTQLGGGLTDTQYF; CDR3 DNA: TGCGCCAGCACGCAACTGGGCGGGGGGCTCACAGATACGCAGTATTTT
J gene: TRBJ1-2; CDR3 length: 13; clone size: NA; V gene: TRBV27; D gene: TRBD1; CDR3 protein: CASSFRGTAGYTF; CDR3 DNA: TGTGCCAGCAGTTTCAGGGGGACTGCTGGCTACACCTTC
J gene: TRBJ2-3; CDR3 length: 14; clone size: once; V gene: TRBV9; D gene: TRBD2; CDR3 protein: CASSNGGAPDTQYF; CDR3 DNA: TGTGCCAGCAGTAACGGGGGGGCCCCAGATACGCAGTATTTT
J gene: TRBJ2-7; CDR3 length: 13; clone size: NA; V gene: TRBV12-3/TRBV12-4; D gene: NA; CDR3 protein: CASSLTSSYEQYF; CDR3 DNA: TGTGCCAGCAGTTTAACATCCTCCTACGAGCAGTACTTC
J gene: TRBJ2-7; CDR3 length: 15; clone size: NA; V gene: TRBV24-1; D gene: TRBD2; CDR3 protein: CATSDPRGGLDEQYF; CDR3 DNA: TGTGCCACCAGTGATCCCCGCGGGGGGCTCGACGAGCAGTACTTC
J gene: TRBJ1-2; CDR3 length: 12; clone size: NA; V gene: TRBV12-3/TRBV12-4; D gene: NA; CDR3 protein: CASSLMNYGYTF; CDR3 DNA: TGTGCCAGTTCCCTTATGAACTATGGCTACACCTTC
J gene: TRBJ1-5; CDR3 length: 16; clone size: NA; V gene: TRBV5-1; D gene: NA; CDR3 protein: CASSLLGAGGNQPQHF; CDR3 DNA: TGCGCCAGCAGCTTGTTGGGGGCAGGAGGCAATCAGCCCCAGCATTTT
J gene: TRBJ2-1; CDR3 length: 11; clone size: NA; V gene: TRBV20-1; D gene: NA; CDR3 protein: CSASRTNEQFF; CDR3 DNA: TGCAGTGCTAGCAGGACAAATGAGCAGTTCTTC
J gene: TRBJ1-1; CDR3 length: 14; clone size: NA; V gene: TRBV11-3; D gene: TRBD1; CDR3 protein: CASSLDREATEAFF; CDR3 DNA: TGTGCCAGCAGCTTGGACAGGGAAGCCACTGAAGCTTTCTTT
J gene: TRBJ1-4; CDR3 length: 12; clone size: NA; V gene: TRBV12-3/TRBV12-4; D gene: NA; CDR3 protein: CASSLRRGKLFF; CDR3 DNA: TGTGCCAGCAGTTTACGTAGGGGAAAACTGTTTTTT
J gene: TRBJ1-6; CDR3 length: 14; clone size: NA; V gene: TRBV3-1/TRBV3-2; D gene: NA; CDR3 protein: CASSLGGGNSPLHF; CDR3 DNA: TGTGCCAGCAGCCTGGGGGGAGGGAATTCACCCCTCCACTTT
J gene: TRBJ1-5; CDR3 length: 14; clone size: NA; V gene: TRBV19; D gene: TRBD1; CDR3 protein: CASNDRGRWQPQHF; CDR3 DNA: TGTGCCAGTAATGACAGGGGGCGATGGCAGCCCCAGCATTTT
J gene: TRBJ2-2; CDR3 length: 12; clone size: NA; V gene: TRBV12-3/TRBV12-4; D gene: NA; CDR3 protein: CASSRDTGELFF; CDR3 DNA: TGTGCCAGCAGCAGGGACACCGGGGAGCTGTTTTTT
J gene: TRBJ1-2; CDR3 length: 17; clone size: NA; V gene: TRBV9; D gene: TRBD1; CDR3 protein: CASSAVVGPDREDGYTF; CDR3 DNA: TGTGCCAGCAGCGCCGTAGTCGGACCCGACAGGGAGGATGGCTACACCTTC
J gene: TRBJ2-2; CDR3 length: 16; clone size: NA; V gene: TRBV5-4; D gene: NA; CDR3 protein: CASRLLLGQDTGELFF; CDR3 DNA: TGTGCCAGCCGCTTGTTACTAGGGCAAGACACCGGGGAGCTGTTTTTT
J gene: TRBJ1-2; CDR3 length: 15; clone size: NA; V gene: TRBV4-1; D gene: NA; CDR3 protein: CASSQESHKSYGYTF; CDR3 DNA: TGCGCCAGCAGCCAAGAATCCCACAAGTCATATGGCTACACCTTC
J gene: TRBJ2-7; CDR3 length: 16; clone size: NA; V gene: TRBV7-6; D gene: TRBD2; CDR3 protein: CASSSTSGGKSYEQYF; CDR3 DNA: TGTGCCAGCAGCTCCACTAGCGGGGGCAAATCCTACGAGCAGTACTTC
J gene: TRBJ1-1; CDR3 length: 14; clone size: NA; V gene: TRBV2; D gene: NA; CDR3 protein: CASSEQTGGPEAFF; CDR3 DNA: TGTGCCAGCAGTGAGCAGACTGGGGGCCCTGAAGCTTTCTTT
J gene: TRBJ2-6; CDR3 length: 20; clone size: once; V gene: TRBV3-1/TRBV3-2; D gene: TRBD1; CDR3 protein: CASSPGPWTGALAGANVLTF; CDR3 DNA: TGTGCCAGCAGCCCCGGGCCGTGGACAGGGGCGTTAGCTGGGGCCAACGTCCTGACTTTC
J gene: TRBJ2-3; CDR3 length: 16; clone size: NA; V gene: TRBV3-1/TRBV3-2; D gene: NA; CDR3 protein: CASSQVKGRGTDTQYF; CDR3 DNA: TGTGCCAGCAGCCAAGTCAAGGGCAGGGGAACAGATACGCAGTATTTT
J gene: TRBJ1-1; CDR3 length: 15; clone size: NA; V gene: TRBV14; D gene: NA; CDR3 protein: CASSQGGRAYTEAFF; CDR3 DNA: TGTGCCAGCAGCCAAGGTGGCAGGGCGTACACTGAAGCTTTCTTT
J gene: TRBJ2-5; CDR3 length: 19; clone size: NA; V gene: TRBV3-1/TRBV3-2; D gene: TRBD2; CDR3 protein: CASSPRPTSGVPGGRTQYF; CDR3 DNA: TGTGCCAGCAGCCCTCGACCGACTAGCGGGGTCCCGGGTGGTAGGACCCAGTACTTC
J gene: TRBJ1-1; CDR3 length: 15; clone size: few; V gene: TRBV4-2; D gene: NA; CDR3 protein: CASSQGTVRNTEAFF; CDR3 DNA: TGTGCCAGCAGCCAAGGGACTGTCCGGAACACTGAAGCTTTCTTT
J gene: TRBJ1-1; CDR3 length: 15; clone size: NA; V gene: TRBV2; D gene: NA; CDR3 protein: CASRWATEGNTEAFF; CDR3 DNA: TGTGCCAGCCGCTGGGCAACGGAGGGGAACACTGAAGCTTTCTTT
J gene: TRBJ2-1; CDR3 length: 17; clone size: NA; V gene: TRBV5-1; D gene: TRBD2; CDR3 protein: CASSLDLGGSSYNEQFF; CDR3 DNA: TGCGCCAGCAGCTTGGATTTGGGGGGGAGCTCCTACAATGAGCAGTTCTTC
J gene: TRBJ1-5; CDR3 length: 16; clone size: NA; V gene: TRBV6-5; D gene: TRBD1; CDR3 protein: CASSLTGGRGNQPQHF; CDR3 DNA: TGTGCCAGCAGTTTGACAGGGGGGAGGGGCAATCAGCCCCAGCATTTT
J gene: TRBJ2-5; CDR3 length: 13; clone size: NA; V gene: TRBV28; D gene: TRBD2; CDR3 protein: CASSVGGQETQYF; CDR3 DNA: TGTGCCAGCAGCGTGGGGGGGCAAGAGACCCAGTACTTC
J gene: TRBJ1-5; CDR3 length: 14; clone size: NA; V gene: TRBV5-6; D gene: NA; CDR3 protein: CASSWRQSNQPQHF; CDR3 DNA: TGTGCCAGCAGTTGGAGACAGTCCAATCAGCCCCAGCATTTT
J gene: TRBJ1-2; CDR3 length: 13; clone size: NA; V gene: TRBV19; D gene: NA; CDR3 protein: CASSLTVNYGYTF; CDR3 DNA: TGTGCCAGTAGCCTGACTGTGAACTATGGCTACACCTTC
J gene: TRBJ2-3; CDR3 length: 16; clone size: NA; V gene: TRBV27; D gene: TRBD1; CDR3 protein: CASSRRQGASTDTQYF; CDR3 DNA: TGTGCCAGCAGTCGGAGACAGGGGGCAAGCACAGATACGCAGTATTTT
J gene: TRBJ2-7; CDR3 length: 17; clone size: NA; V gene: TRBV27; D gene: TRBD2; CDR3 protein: CASSSYPLAGGYREQYF; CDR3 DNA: TGTGCCAGCAGTTCATACCCACTAGCGGGGGGCTACCGGGAGCAGTACTTC
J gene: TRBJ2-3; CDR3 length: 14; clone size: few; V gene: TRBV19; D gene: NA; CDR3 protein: CASAEDRGTDTQYF; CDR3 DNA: TGTGCCAGCGCGGAGGACAGAGGCACAGATACGCAGTATTTT